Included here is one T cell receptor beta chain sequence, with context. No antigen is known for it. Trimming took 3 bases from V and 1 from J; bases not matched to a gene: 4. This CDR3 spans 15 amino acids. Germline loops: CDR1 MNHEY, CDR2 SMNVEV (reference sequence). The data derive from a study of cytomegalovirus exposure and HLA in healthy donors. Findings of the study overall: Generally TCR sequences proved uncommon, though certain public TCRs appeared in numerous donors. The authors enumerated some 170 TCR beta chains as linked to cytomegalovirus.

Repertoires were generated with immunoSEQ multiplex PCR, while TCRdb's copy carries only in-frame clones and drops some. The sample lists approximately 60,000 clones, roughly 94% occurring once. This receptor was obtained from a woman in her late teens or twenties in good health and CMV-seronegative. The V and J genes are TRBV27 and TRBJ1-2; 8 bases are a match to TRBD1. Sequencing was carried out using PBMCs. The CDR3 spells CASSFTGGRNYGYTF. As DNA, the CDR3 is TGTGCCAGCAGTTTCACAGGGGGACGTAACTATGGCTACACCTTC.